Described below is a single T cell receptor beta chain sequence and its context. This clone was counted between two and nine times. The antigen it recognizes is unknown. It has no much larger one-base neighbor in the sample; base qualities were not kept. In the same sample, other DNA sequences code for this CDR3. This entry belongs to a study of cytomegalovirus exposure and HLA in healthy donors (dated by TCRdb to about 2017). As for the study more broadly: In an earlier analysis of several hundred of the donors, under 300 Gb of sequence data and approximately 100 million unique TCR beta sequences from 180 million or so T cells were reported. Of the roughly 410 genotyped donors, 81% were placed in the genetic ancestry cluster associated with self-reported Caucasian donors. An early release that covered about 600 HLA-typed donors contained about 300 gigabases of sequencing data and around 85 million unique TCR sequences. Both class I and class II loci were covered by HLA typing, at four-digit resolution. Several DR-DQ haplotypes were treated as single units for association and clustering because of strong linkage in the cohort. All discovery cohort repertoires had been generated on a single sequencing platform. The study used immunosequencing to profile the T cell repertoires of hundreds of subjects and linked those repertoires to cytomegalovirus serostatus. The study was designed to test whether signatures of past pathogen exposure could be identified by cataloging public T cell receptors. The study combined high-throughput TCR immunosequencing, statistical association of individual TCRs with disease status, and machine learning to predict cytomegalovirus infection status. In the later analysis, no new phenotypic data were used to find candidate immune exposures; instead, reliance was placed on TCR beta sequences and their occurrence across donors. A later analysis re-analyzed previously published TCR beta repertoires from 600 to 850 donors and added high-resolution HLA genotyping to study TCR occurrence patterns. Among 300 to 500 genotyped donors of the cohort, an average of roughly 230,000 unique TCR beta nucleotide sequences was sequenced per donor, of which 15% to 20% were non-productive. Typing coverage differed by locus: A, B, C, DRB1 and DQB1 were typed in about 620-640 donors, DQA1 in 500 to 550, DPA1 in roughly 590, and DPB1 in 450 to 490. An earlier analysis of 500 to 650 of the donors applied high-throughput TCR beta sequencing to assess whether each TCR beta V gene segment acted as functional or pseudogenic. In addition to the first cohort of 650 to 800 subjects, a separate validation cohort of 120 different subjects was used. Alongside the repertoire data, information on donor age, sex, ethnicity and CMV serostatus was compiled. A later genetic analysis took genome-wide SNP genotypes for about three fifths of the 666 donors and used that subset as a discovery cohort.

The V and J ends are trimmed by 2 bases and 1 base, leaving 11 bases between them. The CDR3 runs 15 residues from the cysteine to the phenylalanine. The read is trimmed to its CDR3 DNA, 45 bases read in frame from base 1. CDR1 and CDR2, per the germline V gene, are MNHEY and SVGAGI. Study-wide conclusions, independent of this receptor: In a later analysis, HLA-associated TCR beta chains were found to be more clonally expanded and to have lower generation probabilities than equally common non-associated chains. A later analysis reported that several top co-occurrence clusters appeared linked to parvovirus B19, influenza, CMV and Epstein-Barr virus. According to the authors, the approach could potentially be generalized to other disease states and immunological phenotypes. HLA typing was unavailable for some donors at each locus, so association tests used only the typed subset. Because counts were too low, roughly 16 rarely observed V segments, including chromosome 9 orphons, were left out of the earlier analysis of some 640 of the donors. A cluster of highly shared sequence variants was judged likely to represent a technical artifact of the sequencing pipeline. Strong co-occurrence of HLA alleles, especially DR and DQ, made assigning TCR associations to individual alleles difficult. In a later genetic analysis, fewer N-insertions in productive TCRs were reported among donors in an Asian-associated ancestry cluster than the 666-donor mean. In an earlier analysis of 587 of the donors, most TCR beta V segments appeared in productive rearrangements about 87% or about 30% of the time, broadly matching IMGT annotations. Only TCR beta chains were sequenced in this cohort, and the absence of alpha or paired-chain data limited detectable features. Most CMV-associated TCR beta chains appeared to be HLA-restricted in a later analysis, and the HLA associations seemed to be driven largely by CMV exposure. Because the 87-base-pair reads could not distinguish some IMGT-functional V segments, including TRBV6-2 and TRBV6-3, those segments were excluded. The study gave a list of over 150 TCR beta chains associated with cytomegalovirus. CMV serostatus was the only immune exposure information available for the cohort. Across donors, most TCR sequences were observed very rarely, whereas some public TCRs were present in many individuals. In vitro tests confirmed that a few of the cytomegalovirus-associated TCR beta chains recognize cytomegalovirus antigens. Cytomegalovirus status was reported to be diagnosed by the classifier with high specificity and sensitivity in both the original and validation cohorts. A later analysis found that TCR association rates varied across HLA loci, with DRB1 alleles showing the most associated TCRs and HLA-C alleles the fewest. A further reported finding was that TCR beta sequences accurately predicted the HLA-A and HLA-B alleles for most subjects in the first cohort. Correlated functional status among segregating V segments might reflect linkage disequilibrium, but an unknown experimental factor could not be ruled out. In a later genetic analysis, a missense DCLRE1C variant was associated with V-gene and J-gene trimming of TCR beta chains, and the association was replicated in an independent cohort. Specific HLA alleles were associated with over 15,000 TCR beta sequences at a false discovery rate of 0.05 in a later analysis. Roughly uniform sequencing depth across donors was assumed in presence/absence analyses, although this assumption may not hold.

The cohort was made up of approximately 670 healthy bone marrow donors. All cohort members were sampled while nominally healthy, although unrecorded immune exposures were likely present. The donor was CMV seronegative and was included in the group of 352 seronegative cohort members. Every donor gave a peripheral blood sample, and the peripheral blood mononuclear cells from that sample were used for TCR beta sequencing. Genomic DNA extraction from the blood cell samples was performed with the Qiagen DNeasy Blood Extraction Kit. Libraries were prepared through the immunoSEQ multiplex PCR assay. For the multiplex PCR, a mixture combining 60 forward primers for TCR Vbeta segments and 13 reverse primers for TCR Jbeta segments was used. The CDR3 region of rearranged TCR beta genes was amplified from genomic DNA with a multiplex PCR assay. On the Illumina HiSeq System, the amplified TCR beta libraries were sequenced as 87-base-pair reads. The paper's data handling went like this. In a later analysis, tens of millions of unique TCR beta chains were counted across the approximately 670 repertoires, and roughly 10 million of these chains were shared by at least two donors. A nearest-neighbor algorithm error-corrected the raw reads and collapsed the reads into unique sequences, merging closely related sequences to remove PCR and sequencing errors. Alignment of CDR3 sequences to IMGT reference sequences was used to assign V, D and J gene segments. For a sequence to be retained, at least a six-nucleotide match to both a V gene segment and a J gene segment was required. A rearrangement was called productive if the CDR3 had no stop codons and remained in frame with V and J, and every other rearrangement was called non-productive. Following IMGT convention, CDR3 was defined as the stretch from the second conserved V-encoded cysteine up to the conserved J-encoded phenylalanine. In an earlier analysis of more than 550 of the donors, sequences lacking an unambiguous match to a single V gene segment were excluded. An earlier analysis of fewer than 750 of the donors called V segments functional above 56.7% productive rearrangements and segregating when the between-donor standard deviation exceeded 5%. A statistical classification framework was developed to diagnose cytomegalovirus status using the catalog of TCR beta chain sequences. In a later analysis, TCR nucleotide sequences were compared against IMGT/GENE-DB human TR gene sequences so that V and J genes could be assigned. A later analysis assigned CDR3 sequences and most-parsimonious VDJ recombination scenarios with the TCRdist pipeline. A later analysis defined each TCR beta chain by its CDR3 amino acid sequence plus V-gene family, and excluded reads lacking a unique V-gene family. In a later analysis, 500 to 650 highly shared, low-generation-probability nucleotide sequences were removed to address suspected cross-contamination and a sequencing artifact. In a later analysis, a clonal expansion index was calculated for each public chain from normalized within-repertoire ranks of inferred template counts. In a later analysis, generation probabilities were computed with a VDJ recombination model fitted to out-of-frame rearrangements, and the resulting probabilities were checked against IGoR. Hypergeometric tests were used in a later analysis to score TCR-TCR, TCR-HLA and TCR-CMV co-occurrence, with a repertoire-size bias correction applied to the TCR pairs. In a later analysis, false discovery rates were estimated by permuting HLA or CMV assignments 20 times. A later analysis grouped co-occurring TCRs with DBSCAN, adding TCRdist sequence similarity when clustering within HLA-allele-positive subsets. For co-occurrence clustering, repertoires with fewer than 30,000 or more than 120,000 public chains were excluded, along with a handful of repertoires with anomalous nucleotide sharing. Entries here come from immuneACCESS through TCRdb and include only in-frame sequences with V and J called. Some clones fail to appear in such tables; in the studies checked, an unresolved V gene covers under half of the shortfall, and the cause of the remainder is unknown. V, J and clone size derive from that table, while D and trimming were established from the DNA sequence. The table for this sample lists some 140,000 clones; around 77% of them were counted only once. Of the sample, roughly 0.87% falls within the top ten clones.

Sequencing was performed on PBMCs. The TCR comes from a man aged 18 to 30 in good health and CMV-seronegative. Recombination connected TRBV6-5 to TRBJ1-1; TRBD1 might be the D gene, on 5 matching bases. Here is the DNA: TGTGCCAGCAGTTACCCAGGACAACCGAACACTGAAGCTTTCTTT. Translation gives CASSYPGQPNTEAFF.